These 21 T cell receptor beta chains share one sample of origin, sequenced in a study of blood T cell repertoires in COVID-19. The protocol was immunoSEQ multiplex PCR, while the TCRdb copy is restricted to in-frame clones and leaves out a portion. The repertoire holds 300,000 to 500,000 clones, with 85% to 90% as singletons. The sample taken for sequencing was PBMCs or T cells enriched from blood (not recorded which). These receptors were taken from a woman aged 30 to 39 with acute COVID-19.

The genes are TRBV28 and TRBJ1-5; tentatively, D is TRBD1 (6 bases). Germline V gene data show CDR1 as MDHEN and CDR2 as SYDVKM. This CDR3 region has 15 residues. The germline V and J ends were trimmed by 2 bases and 3 bases, with 11 bases remaining between them. The CDR3 sequence: CASSLPGQLNQPQHF. CDR3 coding DNA: TGTGCCAGCAGTTTACCTGGACAGCTCAATCAGCCCCAGCATTTT.

The chain combines TRBV5-6 with TRBJ2-7, with 9 bases fitting TRBD1. V shed 4 bases, J shed 2 bases, and the junction held 4 bases outside the gene matches. The CDR3 runs 14 residues. Germline-derived CDR1 and CDR2 are SGHDT and YYEEEE. DNA of the CDR3: TGTGCCAGCAGCCGGACAGGGGTGGCCTACGAGCAGTACTTC. This sequence encodes CASSRTGVAYEQYF.

CDR3 nucleotide sequence: TGTGCCAGCAGTGTATTTACTAGCGGGGGTGCGAATGAGCAGTTCTTC. Translating it yields CASSVFTSGGANEQFF. This sequence joins TRBV2 and TRBJ2-1; 11 bases agree with TRBD2. CDR1 SNHLY and CDR2 FYNNEI come from the germline V gene. V gave up 4 bases and J gave up 7 bases; unmatched junction bases: 9. The CDR3 length is 16 residues.

V gene TRBV7-6 combines with J gene TRBJ2-2; unclear D gene. CDR1 and CDR2 from the germline V gene are SGHVS and FNYEAQ. Between the trimmed V and J ends, which lost 2 bases and 3 bases, there was a span of 7 bases. The CDR3 covers 14 residues. The CDR3 bases are TGTGCCAGCAGCTTATTACGGGACACCGGGGAGCTGTTTTTT. Residues: CASSLLRDTGELFF.

The chain carries TRBV24-1 and TRBJ2-2, with 7 bases identical to TRBD1. CDR1 KGHDR and CDR2 SFDVKD come from the germline V gene. The CDR3 is 16 residues long. J was trimmed by 2 bases and V by 0 bases; bases with no gene match: 2. CDR3 DNA sequence: TGTGCCACCAGTGATTTGACAGGGGCAAACACCGGGGAGCTGTTTTTT. Translation gives CATSDLTGANTGELFF.

This chain uses TRBV12-5 with TRBJ1-4; 9 nucleotides match TRBD1. This CDR3 contains 14 residues. V lost 5 bases to trimming and J lost 8 bases; unmatched junction nucleotides: 6. Germline CDR1 is LGHNT and CDR2 is FRNRAP. The CDR3 DNA reads TGTGCTAGTGGTCCACAGGGGGCACGGGAAAAACTGTTTTTT. Translating it yields CASGPQGAREKLFF.

Comment on this clone: Relative to the germline gene, one junction end is altered; a read error may explain this. V and J are TRBV28 and TRBJ2-5, with 8 bases identical to TRBD2. The CDR3 spans 15 residues. Germline CDR1 is MDHEN and CDR2 is SYDVKM. The CDR3 here is CASSYPAGGGETQYF. The CDR3 region has the DNA TGTGCAAGCAGTTACCCGGCGGGGGGCGGAGAGACCCAGTACTTC.

The V call is TRBV12-3 or TRBV12-4, the J call TRBJ2-1; D gene ambiguous. Trimming pared 3 bases from V and 10 bases from J, leaving 10 bases between. The CDR3 sequence is 12 residues long. DNA for the CDR3: TGTGCCAGCAGTTTCATGCGACTGGAGCAGTTCTTC. It yields the protein CASSFMRLEQFF.

The rearrangement joins TRBV30 to TRBJ1-1; TRBD1 might be the D (6 bases). V lost 2 bases and J lost 0, with 10 bases in between. The CDR3 totals 14 residues. Germline CDR1 and CDR2: GTSNPN and SVGIG (reference sequence). CDR3 sequence reads: CAWSQGILNTEAFF. The DNA for the CDR3 is TGTGCCTGGAGTCAGGGGATCTTGAACACTGAAGCTTTCTTT.

V usage is TRBV27 and J usage is TRBJ2-2, with 8 bases lining up with TRBD2. The V gene's germline CDR1 is MNHEY and CDR2 SMNVEV (reference sequence). The junction had 1 base not matched to a gene; V was cut back by 4 bases and J by 0 bases. The CDR3 length is 15 residues. CDR3 protein: CASSSGLANTGELFF. CDR3 nucleotides: TGTGCCAGCAGTTCGGGACTAGCGAACACCGGGGAGCTGTTTTTT.

The rearrangement joins TRBV7-8 to TRBJ1-1; maybe TRBD1 (5 bases). The CDR3 is 14 amino acids. V was clipped by 0 bases and J by 10 bases, with 15 bases between them. Germline-derived CDR1 and CDR2 are SGHVS and FQNEAQ. Here the CDR3 reads CASSLARGDRGAFF. DNA for the CDR3: TGTGCCAGCAGCTTAGCGCGGGGGGATCGGGGAGCTTTCTTT.

V and J are TRBV10-1 and TRBJ2-3; no definite D call. Germline CDR1 is WNHNN and CDR2 is SYGVQD (reference sequence). The CDR3 runs 14 residues. Deletions cut 3 bases from V and 3 bases from J, with 10 bases between. CDR3 protein: CASSDDALTDTQYF. The CDR3 DNA is TGCGCCAGCAGTGATGATGCGCTGACAGATACGCAGTATTTT.

The chain combines TRBV2 with TRBJ2-1; the match to TRBD1 covers 8 bases. CDR3 length: 18 residues. V shed 7 bases, J shed 0 bases, and the junction held 14 bases outside the gene matches. Germline-derived CDR1 and CDR2 are SNHLY and FYNNEI. CDR3 bases: TGTGCCAGCATCCGAAAAGGCCGGACAGGGAGCTCCTACAATGAGCAGTTCTTC. It specifies CASIRKGRTGSSYNEQFF. The full variable domain, with the rest looked up from reference TRBV2 and TRBJ2-1, is EPEVTQTPSHQVTQMGQEVILRCVPISNHLYFYWYRQILGQKVEFLVSFYNNEISEKSEIFDDQFSVERPDGSNFTLKIRSTKLEDSAMYFCASIRKGRTGSSYNEQFFGPGTRLTVL.

J is TRBJ2-7 and V is TRBV28, with D tentatively TRBD1 (7 bases). The germline gives CDR1 MDHEN, CDR2 SYDVKM. CDR3 length: 18 amino acids. Trimming took off 4 bases at V and 0 bases at J, with 22 bases between the two ends. CDR3 amino acids: CASSSQGGGAGNSYEQYF. The CDR3 coding sequence is TGTGCCAGCAGTTCTCAGGGGGGTGGGGCGGGCAACTCCTACGAGCAGTACTTC.

This rearrangement joins TRBV19 to TRBJ1-2; D is uncertain. CDR1 LNHDA and CDR2 SQIVND come from the germline V gene (reference sequence). This CDR3 has 19 amino acids. Trimming removed 5 bases from V and 1 base from J, with 26 bases in between. The CDR3 is CASSSQTPWRLTDNYGYTF. In DNA, the CDR3 is TGTGCCAGTAGTTCCCAGACCCCTTGGCGACTGACGGATAACTATGGCTACACCTTC.

This chain joins TRBV7-9 and TRBJ1-1, with D uncertain. Germline CDR1 and CDR2: SEHNR and FQNEAQ (reference sequence). Trimming left V 0 bases short and J 0 bases short, with 8 bases between. The length of the CDR3 is 15 residues. The DNA for the CDR3 is TGTGCCAGCAGCTTAGCGCCCGGGGTGAACACTGAAGCTTTCTTT. The encoded protein is CASSLAPGVNTEAFF. The full variable domain, completed using reference TRBV7-9 and TRBJ1-1, is DTGVSQNPRHKITKRGQNVTFRCDPISEHNRLYWYRQTLGQGPEFLTYFQNEAQLEKSRLLSDRFSAERPKGSFSTLEIQRTEQGDSAMYLCASSLAPGVNTEAFFGQGTRLTVV.

This clone appeared a few times. CDR3 protein: CAISDPASGGPSGELFF. DNA for the CDR3: TGTGCCATCAGTGATCCTGCTAGCGGGGGGCCCTCCGGGGAGCTGTTTTTT. This chain connects TRBV10-3 to TRBJ2-2; 11 bases line up with TRBD2. The germline gives CDR1 ENHRY, CDR2 SYGVKD. The CDR3 contains 17 residues. After removal of 3 bases from V and 6 bases from J, the junction contained 9 bases not matched to a gene.

The chain carries TRBV10-2 and TRBJ1-5; 8 positions match TRBD1. After removal of 5 bases from V and 7 bases from J, the junction contained 7 bases not matched to a gene. Per germline, CDR1 WSHSY and CDR2 SAAADI. The CDR3 loop spans 14 amino acids. The CDR3 DNA sequence: TGCGCCAGCAGTTTTTTTGGACAGGGACAGCCCCAGCATTTT. Its translation: CASSFFGQGQPQHF.

V is TRBV24-1 and J is TRBJ2-7, with a tentative D call TRBD1 (6 bases). V was pared by 3 bases and J by 3 bases, with 8 bases between. Per germline, CDR1 KGHDR and CDR2 SFDVKD. The CDR3 contains 13 residues. CDR3 loop: CATSDRTDYEQYF. CDR3 in DNA: TGTGCCACCAGTGATCGGACAGACTACGAGCAGTACTTC.

This chain links TRBV2 with TRBJ2-7, with D possibly being TRBD2 (7 bases). Germline CDR1 is SNHLY and CDR2 is FYNNEI. This CDR3 region has 16 residues. V dropped 0 bases and J dropped 0 bases, with 12 bases sitting between them. The CDR3 sequence is CASSEAGRGPSYEQYF. The CDR3 DNA reads TGTGCCAGCAGTGAAGCGGGGCGGGGGCCCTCCTACGAGCAGTACTTC.

The gene calls are TRBV3-1 (or the pseudogene TRBV3-2) and TRBJ1-5, with 10 bases fitting TRBD1. This CDR3 region has 16 residues. Germline V gene sequence: CDR1 LGHDT, CDR2 YNNKEL (reference sequence). J lost 5 bases, V lost 1 base, and 5 bases had no gene match. The CDR3 loop is CASSQGLGQGHQPQHF. The CDR3 bases are TGTGCCAGCAGCCAAGGGTTGGGACAGGGGCATCAGCCCCAGCATTTT.